This T cell receptor (beta chain) was documented in a study of persistence of HIV-infected CD4 T cells. The stimulus was an HIV-1 Gag 15-mer peptide pool, 0.95 to 1 ug/peptide/mL. CD4+ T cells upregulating both CD40 ligand and CD69 were sorted as responding cells. The CDR3 length is 16 residues. Germline assignment: CDR1 SNHLY and CDR2 FYNNEI. V shed 7 bases, J shed 4 bases, and the junction held 12 bases outside the gene matches. This was the immunoSEQ version 4 assay in survey mode. This table comes from immunoSEQ multiplex PCR, and its TCRdb copy is limited to in-frame clones, with some not included. The sample carries some 9,200 clones, about four fifths recorded once. This clone has just a few counts. The antigen remains undetermined.

Specimen: CD4+ T cells sorted from PBMCs after roughly 18-hour stimulation, collected from a patient who received antiretroviral therapy. This TCR was recovered from an adult woman with HIV who was CMV-seropositive. V gene TRBV2 combines with J gene TRBJ2-7; 11 bases are a match to TRBD2. The chain's CDR3 is CASTPSGGLAVYEQYF. CDR3 sequence (DNA): TGTGCCAGCACCCCCTCAGGGGGACTAGCGGTGTACGAGCAGTACTTC.